These T cell receptor beta chains were read from a single sample in a study of Graves' ophthalmopathy and Graves' hyperthyroidism. MiXCR was run by TCRdb on the multiplex PCR reads, yielding one entry per CDR3 protein. This sample carries 400,000 to 450,000 distinct CDR3 sequences, more than 20% of them seen once, and the ten largest clones take 2.5% to 3.5%. Sequences were obtained from peripheral blood. The receptors stem from a woman aged 18-29 years with stable Graves' hyperthyroidism. Both conserved end residues are part of each CDR3. Each record gives: J gene, D gene, clone size, V gene, CDR3 DNA, CDR3 protein. The D gene is left open where the match is weak. Clone sizes are given selectively: once, few, many, or a class where the clone is expanded.

J gene: TRBJ2-5; D gene: .; clone size: many; V gene: TRBV29-1; CDR3 DNA: TGCAGCGTTGAGAGGCAGGGAGAGACCCAGTACTTC; CDR3 protein: CSVERQGETQYF
J gene: TRBJ1-1; D gene: .; clone size: many; V gene: TRBV7-9; CDR3 DNA: TGTGCCAGCAGCCAGAGGAATATGAACACTGAAGCTTTCTTT; CDR3 protein: CASSQRNMNTEAFF
J gene: TRBJ1-2; D gene: .; clone size: many; V gene: TRBV19; CDR3 DNA: TGTGCCAGTAGTGCGGGACTGCCAAATAACTATGGCTACACCTTC; CDR3 protein: CASSAGLPNNYGYTF
J gene: TRBJ1-1; D gene: .; clone size: many; V gene: TRBV20-1; CDR3 DNA: TGCAGTGCTAGAGGACGGGCGGGGGGTCGCCACATGAACACTGAAGCTTTCTTT; CDR3 protein: CSARGRAGGRHMNTEAFF
J gene: TRBJ2-7; D gene: .; clone size: many; V gene: TRBV6-1; CDR3 DNA: TGTGCCAGCGTCCAGGGTTGGGTCTACGAGCAGTACTTC; CDR3 protein: CASVQGWVYEQYF
J gene: TRBJ1-1; D gene: .; clone size: many; V gene: TRBV28; CDR3 DNA: TGTGCCAGCAGTTTAGGGGGGGCGCGTCGGACTGAAGCTTTCTTT; CDR3 protein: CASSLGGARRTEAFF
J gene: TRBJ1-6; D gene: .; clone size: many; V gene: TRBV20-1; CDR3 DNA: TGCAGTGCTAGAGAGGCTATGGCCCTCCACTTT; CDR3 protein: CSAREAMALHF
J gene: TRBJ2-6; D gene: .; clone size: many; V gene: TRBV25-1; CDR3 DNA: TGTGCCAGCAGTGAACCGAGCTCTGGGGCCAACGTCCTGACTTTC; CDR3 protein: CASSEPSSGANVLTF
J gene: TRBJ1-2; D gene: .; clone size: many; V gene: TRBV27; CDR3 DNA: TGTGCCAGCAGTTTATCTTTAGGCTATGGCTACACCTTC; CDR3 protein: CASSLSLGYGYTF
J gene: TRBJ1-6; D gene: TRBD1; clone size: few; V gene: TRBV10-3; CDR3 DNA: TGTGCCATCAAGAGGGAGGGGGCTGATAATTCACCCCTCCACTTT; CDR3 protein: CAIKREGADNSPLHF
J gene: TRBJ1-1; D gene: .; clone size: many; V gene: TRBV20-1; CDR3 DNA: TGCAGTGCTAGGGTAACAGAGAACACTGAAGCTTTCTTT; CDR3 protein: CSARVTENTEAFF
J gene: TRBJ2-5; D gene: TRBD1; clone size: many; V gene: TRBV20-1; CDR3 DNA: TGCAGCGCCCCTCCGGGACAGGGTGTGGAGACCCAGTACTTC; CDR3 protein: CSAPPGQGVETQYF
J gene: TRBJ1-6; D gene: .; clone size: many; V gene: TRBV7-3; CDR3 DNA: TGTGCCAGCAGCTTATCTGGGGGAAATTCACCCCTCCACTTT; CDR3 protein: CASSLSGGNSPLHF
J gene: TRBJ1-1; D gene: .; clone size: .; V gene: TRBV28; CDR3 DNA: TGTGCCAGCGTTGGTTTTGGGGGGAACACTGAAGCTTTCTTT; CDR3 protein: CASVGFGGNTEAFF
J gene: TRBJ2-7; D gene: .; clone size: many; V gene: TRBV19; CDR3 DNA: TGTGCCAGTAGTATAGGGAGTGAGCAGTACTTC; CDR3 protein: CASSIGSEQYF
J gene: TRBJ2-5; D gene: .; clone size: many; V gene: TRBV2; CDR3 DNA: TGTGCCAGCATGGGGAGATACCCAGCAGAGACCCAGTACTTC; CDR3 protein: CASMGRYPAETQYF
J gene: TRBJ2-5; D gene: .; clone size: many; V gene: TRBV28; CDR3 DNA: TGTGCCAGCAGTTATACGGACGCCCCCAGTCAAGAGACCCAGTACTTC; CDR3 protein: CASSYTDAPSQETQYF
J gene: TRBJ2-2; D gene: .; clone size: few; V gene: TRBV4-2; CDR3 DNA: TGTGCCAGCAGCCAAGGGCTCTCAGCGGACGGGGAGCTGTTTTTT; CDR3 protein: CASSQGLSADGELFF
J gene: TRBJ2-5; D gene: .; clone size: once; V gene: TRBV19; CDR3 DNA: TGTGCCAGTTTGGGCGAAACCCAGTACTTC; CDR3 protein: CASLGETQYF
J gene: TRBJ1-5; D gene: .; clone size: .; V gene: TRBV7-9; CDR3 DNA: TGTGCCAGCAGCTTAGAATTTGCGCAGCCCCAGCATTTT; CDR3 protein: CASSLEFAQPQHF
J gene: TRBJ2-5; D gene: TRBD2; clone size: .; V gene: TRBV12-3/TRBV12-4; CDR3 DNA: TGTGCCAGCAGGGTAGCGGGAGGCGGAGAGACCCAGTACTTC; CDR3 protein: CASRVAGGGETQYF
J gene: TRBJ2-5; D gene: .; clone size: .; V gene: TRBV2; CDR3 DNA: TGTGCCAGCAGTGAAGCGCGGGCGGGGAAAGAGACCCAGTACTTC; CDR3 protein: CASSEARAGKETQYF
J gene: TRBJ2-7; D gene: .; clone size: .; V gene: TRBV28; CDR3 DNA: TGTGCCAGCAGTTTCCCCGCCTACGAGCAGTACTTC; CDR3 protein: CASSFPAYEQYF
J gene: TRBJ1-2; D gene: .; clone size: many; V gene: TRBV10-2; CDR3 DNA: TGCGCCAGCTCTGACATCGGTGGCTATGGCTACACCTTC; CDR3 protein: CASSDIGGYGYTF
J gene: TRBJ2-7; D gene: .; clone size: .; V gene: TRBV6-1; CDR3 DNA: TGTGCCAGCAGTACAACTCCGGACAGCTACGAGCAGTACTTC; CDR3 protein: CASSTTPDSYEQYF
J gene: TRBJ1-1; D gene: .; clone size: .; V gene: TRBV6-1; CDR3 DNA: TGTGCCAGCAACCCCGGGACTTCCCGAGGCGATGAAGCTTTCTTT; CDR3 protein: CASNPGTSRGDEAFF
J gene: TRBJ2-7; D gene: TRBD2; clone size: many; V gene: TRBV12-3/TRBV12-4; CDR3 DNA: TGTGCCAGCCTCTGGGCGGGAGGCCACGAGCAGTACTTC; CDR3 protein: CASLWAGGHEQYF
J gene: TRBJ1-1; D gene: .; clone size: many; V gene: TRBV20-1; CDR3 DNA: TGCAGTGCTAGACAGGGGAGGGGGGACACTGAAGCTTTCTTT; CDR3 protein: CSARQGRGDTEAFF
J gene: TRBJ2-3; D gene: TRBD2; clone size: many; V gene: TRBV20-1; CDR3 DNA: TGCAGTGCTAGACCCACCACTAGCGGGAGTTACTCAGATACGCAGTATTTT; CDR3 protein: CSARPTTSGSYSDTQYF
J gene: TRBJ1-2; D gene: .; clone size: many; V gene: TRBV6-2/TRBV6-3; CDR3 DNA: TGTGCCAGCAGTTACCACAGGGAAGCTAACTATGGCTACACCTTC; CDR3 protein: CASSYHREANYGYTF
J gene: TRBJ2-7; D gene: TRBD1; clone size: .; V gene: TRBV2; CDR3 DNA: TGTGCCAGCAGTGCGGGGTGGACAGGGAGGAACTACGAGCAGTACTTC; CDR3 protein: CASSAGWTGRNYEQYF
J gene: TRBJ1-2; D gene: TRBD1; clone size: .; V gene: TRBV6-2/TRBV6-3; CDR3 DNA: TGTGCCAGCAGTGTGGGACAGGGAGCTAACTATGGCTACACCTTC; CDR3 protein: CASSVGQGANYGYTF
J gene: TRBJ2-6; D gene: TRBD1; clone size: many; V gene: TRBV4-1; CDR3 DNA: TGCGCCAGCAGCCAAGTTCTGGGACAGCTCTCTGGGGCCAACGTCCTGACTTTC; CDR3 protein: CASSQVLGQLSGANVLTF
J gene: TRBJ2-7; D gene: TRBD2; clone size: .; V gene: TRBV15; CDR3 DNA: TGTGCCACCAGCAGAGAGGAGGGACTAGCGGTCTACGAGCAGTACTTC; CDR3 protein: CATSREEGLAVYEQYF
J gene: TRBJ1-5; D gene: TRBD1; clone size: .; V gene: TRBV24-1; CDR3 DNA: TGTGCCACCAGTGACTCGGGACAGGGGACCACCTCGCCCCAGCATTTT; CDR3 protein: CATSDSGQGTTSPQHF
J gene: TRBJ2-2; D gene: .; clone size: many; V gene: TRBV6-4; CDR3 DNA: TGTGCCAGCAGGAGGGGGGCTACGACCGGGGAGCTGTTTTTT; CDR3 protein: CASRRGATTGELFF
J gene: TRBJ1-1; D gene: .; clone size: many; V gene: TRBV12-3/TRBV12-4; CDR3 DNA: TGTGCCAGCAGTTTCCAGGGGCTGAACACTGAAGCTTTCTTT; CDR3 protein: CASSFQGLNTEAFF
J gene: TRBJ1-2; D gene: TRBD1; clone size: many; V gene: TRBV12-3/TRBV12-4; CDR3 DNA: TGTGCCAGCAGTTGGGACAGCAAGAACTATGGCTACACCTTC; CDR3 protein: CASSWDSKNYGYTF
J gene: TRBJ2-6; D gene: .; clone size: many; V gene: TRBV25-1; CDR3 DNA: TGTGCCAGCAGTGAGTCGACAGTCCTCTCTGGGGCCAACGTCCTGACTTTC; CDR3 protein: CASSESTVLSGANVLTF
J gene: TRBJ2-5; D gene: TRBD2; clone size: .; V gene: TRBV24-1; CDR3 DNA: TGTGCCACCAGTGGGACTAGCGGGAACCAAGAGACCCAGTACTTC; CDR3 protein: CATSGTSGNQETQYF
J gene: TRBJ1-2; D gene: .; clone size: .; V gene: TRBV6-1; CDR3 DNA: TGTGCCAGCAGTCCCCAGGGTGGACAGTATGGCTACACCTTC; CDR3 protein: CASSPQGGQYGYTF
J gene: TRBJ1-2; D gene: .; clone size: .; V gene: TRBV28; CDR3 DNA: TGTGCCAGCAGCGGGAAGCCCAACTATGGCTACACCTTC; CDR3 protein: CASSGKPNYGYTF
J gene: TRBJ2-5; D gene: .; clone size: many; V gene: TRBV4-1; CDR3 DNA: TGCGCCAGCAGCCAGTCCGGGACTGGAGGGGAGACCCAGTACTTC; CDR3 protein: CASSQSGTGGETQYF
J gene: TRBJ2-2; D gene: .; clone size: .; V gene: TRBV20-1; CDR3 DNA: TGCAGTGCTAGTAGTTGGCCGAACACCGGGGAGCTGTTTTTT; CDR3 protein: CSASSWPNTGELFF
J gene: TRBJ2-2; D gene: .; clone size: .; V gene: TRBV9; CDR3 DNA: TGTGCCAGCAGCGTAGGCCTTAGCGCCGGGGAGCTGTTTTTT; CDR3 protein: CASSVGLSAGELFF
J gene: TRBJ1-5; D gene: .; clone size: .; V gene: TRBV28; CDR3 DNA: TGTGCCAGCAGTCTCGCGCAGGGCGACAATCAGCCCCAGCATTTT; CDR3 protein: CASSLAQGDNQPQHF
J gene: TRBJ2-7; D gene: TRBD2; clone size: many; V gene: TRBV2; CDR3 DNA: TGTGCCAGTACCCTAGCGGGAGGCTACGAGCAGTACTTC; CDR3 protein: CASTLAGGYEQYF